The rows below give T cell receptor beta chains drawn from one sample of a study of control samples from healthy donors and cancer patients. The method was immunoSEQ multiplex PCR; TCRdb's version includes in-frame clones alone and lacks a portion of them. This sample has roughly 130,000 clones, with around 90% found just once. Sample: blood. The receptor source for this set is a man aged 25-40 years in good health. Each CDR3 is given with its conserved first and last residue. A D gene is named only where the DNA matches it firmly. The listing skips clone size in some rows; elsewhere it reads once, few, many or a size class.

TGTGCCAGCAGCCCGGGGAGCGGGGATACGCAGTATTTT	CASSPGSGDTQYF	NA	NA	TRBV2	TRBJ2-3
TGTGCCACTTCTAGCGGCACCTACGAGCAGTACTTC	CATSSGTYEQYF	NA	TRBD2	TRBV19	TRBJ2-7
TGTGCCAGCAGTTACGGGGAGGTCGGCACAGATACGCAGTATTTT	CASSYGEVGTDTQYF	NA	NA	TRBV28	TRBJ2-3
TGTGCCAGCAGCTTGGCGGCTAGCGGGAGACGAGGTGAGCAGTTCTTC	CASSLAASGRRGEQFF	once	TRBD2	TRBV5-4	TRBJ2-1
TGTGCCAGCAGCCTAACCCTGGCGGGGATCGATGAGCAGTTCTTC	CASSLTLAGIDEQFF	once	NA	TRBV11-3	TRBJ2-1
TGTGCCACCAGCAGAGGGAATATTCGGGCAAACTATGGCTACACCTTC	CATSRGNIRANYGYTF	NA	NA	TRBV15	TRBJ1-2
TGTGCCACCAGCAGAGAATTGGGCCCGAACACTGAAGCTTTCTTT	CATSRELGPNTEAFF	NA	NA	TRBV15	TRBJ1-1
TGCGCCAGCAGCTTGTTGGGCCAGACAGGGGGCGAGGCCATCTTC	CASSLLGQTGGEAIF	NA	TRBD1	TRBV5-1	TRBJ2-1
TGTGCCAGCAGTGTGAACAGTATGCACGAGCAGTACTTC	CASSVNSMHEQYF	NA	NA	TRBV25-1	TRBJ2-7
TGTGCCAGCAGCCCCGGGACTAGCGGGAGGTTTGGCGATGAGCAGTTCTTC	CASSPGTSGRFGDEQFF	NA	TRBD2	TRBV7-9	TRBJ2-1
TGTGCCAGCAGTTCGGGACTCCCCCCCGAGCAGTACTTC	CASSSGLPPEQYF	once	NA	TRBV28	TRBJ2-7
TGTGCCAGCAGTTTATTAACGGGACAGTATAATTCACCCCTCCACTTT	CASSLLTGQYNSPLHF	NA	TRBD1	TRBV28	TRBJ1-6
TGTGCCTGGAGTGTACTGGGCAGAGCGTACTTC	CAWSVLGRAYF	NA	NA	TRBV30	TRBJ2-7
TGTGCCAGCAGCGTAGGCCAAGGGGATGAAAAACTGTTTTTT	CASSVGQGDEKLFF	NA	NA	TRBV9	TRBJ1-4
TGTGCCAGTAGTATCGGGACTTTCGGCGTAGGCGAGCAGTACTTC	CASSIGTFGVGEQYF	once	NA	TRBV19	TRBJ2-7